The 8 T cell receptor beta chains given below trace back to one sample, sequenced in a study of CD8 T cells in ankylosing spondylitis. Findings and caveats of the study: Typical of ankylosing spondylitis blood, it appeared, was a TCR beta motif of about eight highly homologous variants.

Their cognate antigens are unknown. TCRdb called the 5' RACE reads again in MiXCR, with one record for every CDR3 protein. The sample shows around 390,000 distinct CDR3 sequences, around 24% of them seen only once. The sequencing input was blood, either unsorted or a sorted T cell fraction (not recorded which). Receptor source: a male donor with ankylosing spondylitis.

This clonotype showed up many times. The chain has TRBV4-2 and TRBJ1-5; D ambiguous. This CDR3 is 15 amino acids long. Germline CDR1 is LGHNA and CDR2 is YNFKEQ. V was clipped by 0 bases and J by 7 bases, with 13 bases between them. The CDR3 loop is CASSQDRAARQPQHF. The CDR3 coding sequence is TGTGCCAGCAGCCAAGATAGGGCAGCGAGACAGCCCCAGCATTTT.

This chain uses TRBV27 with TRBJ2-3; 9 bases align to TRBD2. The CDR3 sequence is 15 residues long. After removal of 6 bases from V and 0 bases from J, the junction contained 4 bases not matched to a gene. In germline, CDR1 is MNHEY, CDR2 SMNVEV (reference sequence). The CDR3 loop is CASRTTSGSTDTQYF. DNA for the CDR3: TGTGCCAGCAGGACGACTAGCGGTAGCACAGATACGCAGTATTTT.

The CDR3 DNA is TGTGCCAGCAGTTCTCAGGTTGAAGCTTTCTTT. Protein sequence: CASSSQVEAFF. The chain joins TRBV12-3 or TRBV12-4 to TRBJ1-1, with D hard to call. V lost 4 bases and J 7 bases, leaving 7 bases between the germline ends. The CDR3 contains 11 residues.

In its sample, this clonotype was seen a few times. This chain links TRBV20-1 with TRBJ2-1; D ambiguous. Between the trimmed V and J ends, which lost 0 bases and 0 bases, there was a span of 9 bases. Germline V gene sequence: CDR1 DFQATT, CDR2 SNEGSKA (reference sequence). This CDR3 has 15 amino acids. CDR3 nucleotide sequence: TGCAGTGCTAGAGATCTAGGACGCTCCTACAATGAGCAGTTCTTC. Translating gives CSARDLGRSYNEQFF.

This chain connects TRBV9 to TRBJ1-1, with no clear D. Germline loops: CDR1 SGDLS, CDR2 YYNGEE. Trimming stripped 0 bases from V and 5 bases from J, with 8 bases between. This CDR3 has 13 amino acids. CDR3 protein: CASSVGRQTEAFF. In DNA, the CDR3 is TGTGCCAGCAGCGTAGGTAGGCAGACTGAAGCTTTCTTT.

In DNA form, the CDR3 reads TGTGCCAGCAGCTCGACTAGCGGGAGCCGGGAGACCCAGTACTTC. Protein: CASSSTSGSRETQYF. The chain has TRBV12-3 or TRBV12-4 and TRBJ2-5, with 12 bases identical to TRBD2. V dropped 6 bases and J dropped 5; count of bases not matched to a gene: 7. The CDR3 contains 15 residues.

The chain carries TRBV29-1 and TRBJ2-5; 10 positions agree with TRBD2. This CDR3 has 14 amino acids. Germline-derived CDR1 and CDR2 are SQVTM and ANQGSEA. The junction had 8 bases not matched to a gene; V was cut back by 6 bases and J by 4 bases. In nucleotides, the CDR3 is TGCAGCGTCAGAAGCGGGAGGGCTTCAGAGACCCAGTACTTC. Residues: CSVRSGRASETQYF. Together with reference TRBV29-1 and TRBJ2-5, the CDR3 gives the full variable domain: SAVISQKPSRDICQRGTSLTIQCQVDSQVTMMFWYRQQPGQSLTLIATANQGSEATYESGFVIDKFPISRPNLTFSTLTVSNMSPEDSSIYLCSVRSGRASETQYFGPGTRLLVL.

The V gene is TRBV9, the J gene TRBJ2-5, with 12 bases fitting TRBD2. The V gene's germline CDR1 is SGDLS and CDR2 YYNGEE. This CDR3 region has 17 residues. V was clipped by 3 bases and J by 5 bases; unmatched bases: 11. CDR3 coding DNA: TGTGCCAGCAGCGCCAGAGGGCTAGCGGGAGGGCTGGAGACCCAGTACTTC. It codes for CASSARGLAGGLETQYF.